This TCR beta chain emerged from a study of blood T cell repertoires in COVID-19. For the study at large: Acute and convalescent COVID-19 specimens originated in the United States, Italy and Spain.

Sequenced by immunoSEQ multiplex PCR; TCRdb stores in-frame clones only, minus some. The table has roughly 380,000 clones, roughly 86% seen once. The receptor's source is a woman aged 25-40 years who had been exposed to COVID-19. The sample consisted of PBMCs or T cells enriched from blood (not recorded which).

DNA of the CDR3: TGTGCCAGCAGCTCCACCCCGCACCCGGGACTAGCGGGCTACGAGCAGTACTTC. It is translated as CASSSTPHPGLAGYEQYF. The genes are TRBV7-9 and TRBJ2-7; TRBD2 matches 12 bases. Trimming removed 4 bases from V and 3 bases from J; junction bases left unmatched: 13. The germline V gene has CDR1 SEHNR and CDR2 FQNEAQ (reference sequence). The CDR3 is 18 residues long.